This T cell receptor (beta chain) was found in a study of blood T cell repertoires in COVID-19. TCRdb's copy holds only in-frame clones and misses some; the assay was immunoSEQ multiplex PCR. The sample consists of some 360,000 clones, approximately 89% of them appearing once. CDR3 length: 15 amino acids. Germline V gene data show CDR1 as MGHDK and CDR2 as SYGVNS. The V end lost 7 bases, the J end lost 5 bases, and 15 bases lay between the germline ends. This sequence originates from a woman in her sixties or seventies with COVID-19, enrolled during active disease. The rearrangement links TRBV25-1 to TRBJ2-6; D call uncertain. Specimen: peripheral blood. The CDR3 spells CASKPDGSWANVLTF. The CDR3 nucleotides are TGTGCCAGCAAACCCGACGGTAGCTGGGCCAACGTCCTGACTTTC.